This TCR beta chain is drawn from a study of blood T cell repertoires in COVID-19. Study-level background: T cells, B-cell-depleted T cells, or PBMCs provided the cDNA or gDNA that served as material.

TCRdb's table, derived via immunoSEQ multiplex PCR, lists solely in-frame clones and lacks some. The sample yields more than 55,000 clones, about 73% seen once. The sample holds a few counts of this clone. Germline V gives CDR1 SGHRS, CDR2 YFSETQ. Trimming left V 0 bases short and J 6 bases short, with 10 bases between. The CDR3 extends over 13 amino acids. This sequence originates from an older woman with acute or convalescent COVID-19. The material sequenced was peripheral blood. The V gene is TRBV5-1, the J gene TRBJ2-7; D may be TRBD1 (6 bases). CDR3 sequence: CASSLEQGFEQYF. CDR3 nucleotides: TGCGCCAGCAGCTTGGAACAGGGTTTCGAGCAGTACTTC.